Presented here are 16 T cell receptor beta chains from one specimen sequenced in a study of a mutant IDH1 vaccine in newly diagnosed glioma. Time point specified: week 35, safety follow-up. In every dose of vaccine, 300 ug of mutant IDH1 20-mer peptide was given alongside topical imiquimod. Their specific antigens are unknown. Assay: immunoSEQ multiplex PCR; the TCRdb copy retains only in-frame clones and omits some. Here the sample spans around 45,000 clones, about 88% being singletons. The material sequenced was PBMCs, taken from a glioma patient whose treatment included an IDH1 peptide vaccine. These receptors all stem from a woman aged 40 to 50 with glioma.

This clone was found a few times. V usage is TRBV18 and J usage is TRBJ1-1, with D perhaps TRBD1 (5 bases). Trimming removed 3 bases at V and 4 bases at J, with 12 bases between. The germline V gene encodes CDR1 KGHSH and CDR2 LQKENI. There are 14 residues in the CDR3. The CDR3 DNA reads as TGTGCCAGCTCACCGGGCAGGGAGGCCACTGAAGCTTTCTTT. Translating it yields CASSPGREATEAFF. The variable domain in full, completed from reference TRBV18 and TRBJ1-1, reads NAGVMQNPRHLVRRRGQEARLRCSPMKGHSHVYWYRQLPEEGLKFMVYLQKENIIDESGMPKERFSAEFPKEGPSILRIQQVVRGDSAAYFCASSPGREATEAFFGQGTRLTVV.

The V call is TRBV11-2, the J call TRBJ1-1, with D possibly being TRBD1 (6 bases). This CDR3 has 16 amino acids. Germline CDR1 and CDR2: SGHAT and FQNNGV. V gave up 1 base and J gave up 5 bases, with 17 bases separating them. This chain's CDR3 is CASSLGGTFLRTEAFF. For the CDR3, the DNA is TGTGCCAGCAGCTTAGGGGGGACATTTTTGAGGACTGAAGCTTTCTTT.

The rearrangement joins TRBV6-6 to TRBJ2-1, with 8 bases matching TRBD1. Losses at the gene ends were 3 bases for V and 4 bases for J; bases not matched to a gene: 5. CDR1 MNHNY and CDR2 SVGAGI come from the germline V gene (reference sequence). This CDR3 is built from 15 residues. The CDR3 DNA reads TGTGCCAGCAGTTATTCCCAGGGGGCGTACAATGAGCAGTTCTTC. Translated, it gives CASSYSQGAYNEQFF.

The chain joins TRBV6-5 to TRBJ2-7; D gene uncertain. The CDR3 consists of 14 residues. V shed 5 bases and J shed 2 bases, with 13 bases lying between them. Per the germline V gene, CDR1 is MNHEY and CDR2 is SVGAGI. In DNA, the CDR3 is TGTGCCAGCAGTACATCCGGGCCGGCCTACGAGCAGTACTTC. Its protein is CASSTSGPAYEQYF.

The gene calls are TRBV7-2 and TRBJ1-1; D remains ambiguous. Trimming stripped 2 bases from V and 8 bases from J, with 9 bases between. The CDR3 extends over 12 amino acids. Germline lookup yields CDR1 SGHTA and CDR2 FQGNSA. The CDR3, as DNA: TGTGCCAGCAGCTTACTCGCGGGAGAAGCTTTCTTT. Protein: CASSLLAGEAFF.

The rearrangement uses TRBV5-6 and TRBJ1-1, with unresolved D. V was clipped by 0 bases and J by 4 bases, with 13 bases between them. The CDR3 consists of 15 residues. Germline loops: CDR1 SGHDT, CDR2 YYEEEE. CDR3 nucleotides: TGTGCCAGCAGCTTGGCCAGGTACGTGGTCACTGAAGCTTTCTTT. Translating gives CASSLARYVVTEAFF.

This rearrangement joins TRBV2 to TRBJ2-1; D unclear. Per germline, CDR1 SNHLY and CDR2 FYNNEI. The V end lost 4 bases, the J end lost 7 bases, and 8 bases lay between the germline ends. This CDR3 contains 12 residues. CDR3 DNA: TGTGCCAGCAGTGGTGTAATTAATGAGCAGTTCTTC. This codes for CASSGVINEQFF.

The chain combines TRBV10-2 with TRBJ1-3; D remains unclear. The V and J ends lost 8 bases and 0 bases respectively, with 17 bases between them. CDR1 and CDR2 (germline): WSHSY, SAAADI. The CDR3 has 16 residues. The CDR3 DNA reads TGCGCCAGCTCTATCAGACCGGGTCACTCTGGAAACACCATATATTTT. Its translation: CASSIRPGHSGNTIYF.

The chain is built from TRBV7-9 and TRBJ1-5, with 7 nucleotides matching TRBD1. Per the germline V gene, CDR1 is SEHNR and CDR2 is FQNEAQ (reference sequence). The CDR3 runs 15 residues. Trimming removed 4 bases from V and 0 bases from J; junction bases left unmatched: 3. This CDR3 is CASSSDRDSNQPQHF. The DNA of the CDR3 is TGTGCCAGCAGCTCCGACAGGGATAGCAATCAGCCCCAGCATTTT.

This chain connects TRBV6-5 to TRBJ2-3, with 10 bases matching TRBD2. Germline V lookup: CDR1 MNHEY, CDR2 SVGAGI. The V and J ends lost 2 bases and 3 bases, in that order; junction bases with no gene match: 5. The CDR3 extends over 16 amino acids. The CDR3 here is CASSYPAGGPTDTQYF. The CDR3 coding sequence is TGTGCCAGCAGTTACCCAGCGGGAGGGCCGACAGATACGCAGTATTTT.

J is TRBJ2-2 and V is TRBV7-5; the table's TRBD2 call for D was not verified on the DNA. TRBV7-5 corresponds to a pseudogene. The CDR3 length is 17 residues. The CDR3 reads CARSPPTSGGANGELFF. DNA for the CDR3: TGTGCCAGAAGCCCGCCGACTAGCGGGGGGGCAAACGGGGAGCTGTTTTTT.

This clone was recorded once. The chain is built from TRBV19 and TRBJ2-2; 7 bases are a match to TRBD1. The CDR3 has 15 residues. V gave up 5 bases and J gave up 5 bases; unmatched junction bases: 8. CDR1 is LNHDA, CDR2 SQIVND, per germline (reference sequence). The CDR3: CASSYTGVRTGELFF. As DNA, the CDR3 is TGTGCCAGTAGTTATACAGGGGTTAGGACCGGGGAGCTGTTTTTT.

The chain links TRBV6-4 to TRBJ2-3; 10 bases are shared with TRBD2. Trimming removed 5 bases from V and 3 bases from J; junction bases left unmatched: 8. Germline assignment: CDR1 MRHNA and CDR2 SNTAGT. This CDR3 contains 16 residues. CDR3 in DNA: TGTGCCAGCAGTCGTGGGGCTAGCGGGGGAACAGATACGCAGTATTTT. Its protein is CASSRGASGGTDTQYF.

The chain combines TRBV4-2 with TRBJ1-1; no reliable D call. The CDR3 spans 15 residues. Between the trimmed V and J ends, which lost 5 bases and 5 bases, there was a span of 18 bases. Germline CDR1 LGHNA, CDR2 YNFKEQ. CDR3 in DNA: TGTGCCAGCAGCACCCCGACCGGGGTTCGGACTGAAGCTTTCTTT. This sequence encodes CASSTPTGVRTEAFF.

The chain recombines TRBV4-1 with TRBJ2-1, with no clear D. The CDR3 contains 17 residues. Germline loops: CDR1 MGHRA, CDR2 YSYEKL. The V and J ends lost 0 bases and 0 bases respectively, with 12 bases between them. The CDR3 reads CASSQDRAVSSYNEQFF. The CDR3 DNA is TGCGCCAGCAGCCAAGATCGGGCCGTAAGCTCCTACAATGAGCAGTTCTTC.

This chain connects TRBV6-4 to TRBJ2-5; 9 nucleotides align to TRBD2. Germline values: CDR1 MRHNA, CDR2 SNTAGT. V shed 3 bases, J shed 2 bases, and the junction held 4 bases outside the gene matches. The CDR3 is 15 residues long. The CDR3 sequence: CASSEAGGPQETQYF. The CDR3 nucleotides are TGTGCCAGCAGTGAGGCGGGGGGGCCTCAAGAGACCCAGTACTTC.